A selection of T cell receptor beta chains follows, all from one sample in a study of blood T cells in healthy people across ages. Each CDR3 protein is one row after TCRdb ran MiXCR on the 5' RACE reads. The sample gives some 880,000 distinct CDR3 sequences, approximately 35% of which show up once; 13% is in the top ten. The specimen was blood. These receptors came from a man in his late teens or twenties in good health. The CDR3 runs from the conserved cysteine through the conserved F or W. A D gene is named only where the DNA matches it firmly. Not every row has a clone size; where given, it reads once, few, many or a size class.

J: TRBJ2-5; V: TRBV5-1; size: few; D: NA; CDR3: CASSLAGLEEETQYF; DNA: TGCGCCAGCAGCTTGGCCGGGCTAGAGGAAGAGACCCAGTACTTC
J: TRBJ2-2; V: TRBV10-3; size: NA; D: TRBD1; CDR3: CAISESTGATGELFF; DNA: TGTGCCATCAGTGAGTCGACAGGGGCCACCGGGGAGCTGTTTTTT
J: TRBJ2-2; V: TRBV7-2; size: NA; D: TRBD2; CDR3: CASSRRRGGLNTGELFF; DNA: TGTGCCAGCAGCCGCAGGCGGGGGGGTCTTAACACCGGGGAGCTGTTTTTT
J: TRBJ2-5; V: TRBV7-2; size: few; D: NA; CDR3: CASSYRTQETQYF; DNA: TGTGCCAGCAGCTACAGAACCCAAGAGACCCAGTACTTC
J: TRBJ2-5; V: TRBV7-2; size: NA; D: TRBD2; CDR3: CASSLWGSASGEETQYF; DNA: TGTGCCAGCAGCTTATGGGGCTCGGCTAGCGGAGAAGAGACCCAGTACTTC
J: TRBJ1-5; V: TRBV7-8; size: NA; D: TRBD1; CDR3: CASSLVSVGQGNQPQHF; DNA: TGTGCCAGCAGCTTAGTCTCTGTAGGACAGGGCAATCAGCCCCAGCATTTT
J: TRBJ1-5; V: TRBV20-1; size: few; D: NA; CDR3: CSAKEGWSQPQHF; DNA: TGCAGTGCTAAGGAGGGCTGGAGTCAGCCCCAGCATTTT
J: TRBJ2-1; V: TRBV9; size: NA; D: NA; CDR3: CASSVGRSEQFF; DNA: TGTGCCAGCAGCGTAGGGCGGAGTGAGCAGTTCTTC
J: TRBJ2-7; V: TRBV20-1; size: few; D: NA; CDR3: CSAARVDEQYF; DNA: TGCAGTGCAGCCAGAGTCGACGAGCAGTACTTC
J: TRBJ1-1; V: TRBV12-3/TRBV12-4; size: NA; D: TRBD1; CDR3: CASTPDRENTEAFF; DNA: TGTGCCAGCACCCCAGACAGGGAGAACACTGAAGCTTTCTTT
J: TRBJ1-2; V: TRBV3-1; size: NA; D: NA; CDR3: CASSEGAGFYGYTF; DNA: TGTGCCAGCAGCGAAGGGGCCGGGTTCTATGGCTACACCTTC
J: TRBJ1-1; V: TRBV20-1; size: few; D: NA; CDR3: CSARDLMRPEILMNTEAFF; DNA: TGCAGTGCTAGAGACCTAATGAGGCCGGAGATCTTAATGAACACTGAAGCTTTCTTT
J: TRBJ1-6; V: TRBV5-1; size: NA; D: NA; CDR3: CASSLGVRINNSPLHF; DNA: TGCGCCAGCAGCTTGGGGGTGAGGATTAATAATTCACCCCTCCACTTT
J: TRBJ2-2; V: TRBV6-1; size: NA; D: TRBD1; CDR3: CASSTTGDTGELFF; DNA: TGTGCCAGCAGTACAACAGGGGACACCGGGGAGCTGTTTTTT
J: TRBJ1-2; V: TRBV7-9; size: NA; D: NA; CDR3: CASSSPLRGVSGYTF; DNA: TGTGCCAGCAGCTCACCGCTCAGGGGTGTTAGTGGCTACACCTTC
J: TRBJ1-5; V: TRBV12-3/TRBV12-4; size: NA; D: NA; CDR3: CASSPLGRGNQPQHF; DNA: TGTGCCAGCAGCCCCCTGGGCAGGGGCAATCAGCCCCAGCATTTT
J: TRBJ2-5; V: TRBV29-1; size: many; D: NA; CDR3: CSVGGGGRETQYF; DNA: TGCAGCGTGGGAGGAGGGGGAAGAGAGACCCAGTACTTC
J: TRBJ2-1; V: TRBV9; size: few; D: TRBD1; CDR3: CASSPHTIDRGSYNEQFF; DNA: TGTGCCAGCAGCCCACATACTATTGACAGGGGGAGCTACAATGAGCAGTTCTTC
J: TRBJ2-1; V: TRBV3-1; size: NA; D: TRBD2; CDR3: CASSQAGGDHEQFF; DNA: TGTGCCAGCAGCCAAGCGGGGGGAGACCATGAGCAGTTCTTC
J: TRBJ1-3; V: TRBV7-2; size: NA; D: NA; CDR3: CASSLDSAGSTIYF; DNA: TGTGCCAGCAGCTTAGACAGTGCAGGAAGCACCATATATTTT
J: TRBJ1-2; V: TRBV7-2; size: once; D: NA; CDR3: CASSAPAGGANYGYTF; DNA: TGTGCCAGCAGCGCTCCGGCGGGGGGCGCGAACTATGGCTACACCTTC
J: TRBJ2-1; V: TRBV5-1; size: NA; D: NA; CDR3: CASSSLQNNQQFF; DNA: TGCGCCAGCAGCTCACTACAAAACAATCAGCAGTTCTTC
J: TRBJ2-7; V: TRBV12-3/TRBV12-4; size: NA; D: NA; CDR3: CASTPAGGAYEQYF; DNA: TGTGCCAGCACTCCAGCCGGGGGAGCCTACGAGCAGTACTTC
J: TRBJ2-5; V: TRBV13; size: few; D: TRBD2; CDR3: CASSLGGGGLTETQYF; DNA: TGTGCCAGCAGCTTAGGAGGCGGGGGGCTAACAGAGACCCAGTACTTC
J: TRBJ2-7; V: TRBV20-1; size: NA; D: TRBD2; CDR3: CSAGLPRGGNEQYF; DNA: TGCAGTGCTGGACTACCTCGGGGGGGTAATGAGCAGTACTTC
J: TRBJ1-1; V: TRBV11-2; size: NA; D: NA; CDR3: CASSLAPGGEHTEAFF; DNA: TGTGCCAGCAGCTTAGCCCCCGGGGGTGAGCACACTGAAGCTTTCTTT
J: TRBJ2-1; V: TRBV5-1; size: NA; D: NA; CDR3: CASGPGQPSYNEQFF; DNA: TGCGCCAGCGGCCCCGGACAGCCCTCCTACAATGAGCAGTTCTTC
J: TRBJ1-2; V: TRBV18; size: NA; D: NA; CDR3: CVSSPSSTGEGYTF; DNA: TGTGTCAGCTCACCAAGTTCGACAGGAGAGGGCTACACCTTC
J: TRBJ1-5; V: TRBV7-2; size: few; D: TRBD1; CDR3: CASSEDRGYQPQHF; DNA: TGTGCCAGCAGCGAGGACAGGGGGTATCAGCCCCAGCATTTT
J: TRBJ2-7; V: TRBV20-1; size: many; D: NA; CDR3: CSAAKAHEQYF; DNA: TGCAGTGCCGCGAAGGCCCACGAGCAGTACTTC
J: TRBJ1-2; V: TRBV11-1; size: NA; D: NA; CDR3: CASSLSWQQSYGYTF; DNA: TGTGCCAGCAGCTTAAGTTGGCAGCAATCCTATGGCTACACCTTC
J: TRBJ2-5; V: TRBV6-6; size: NA; D: TRBD2; CDR3: CAGSVLAGGEAQYF; DNA: TGTGCCGGCAGTGTCCTAGCGGGTGGTGAGGCCCAGTACTTC
J: TRBJ2-5; V: TRBV7-9; size: NA; D: NA; CDR3: CASSSNRDSRGTQYF; DNA: TGTGCCAGCAGCTCTAACCGGGACTCCAGGGGGACCCAGTACTTC
J: TRBJ1-2; V: TRBV20-1; size: many; D: NA; CDR3: CSARGRDYGYTF; DNA: TGCAGTGCTAGAGGGCGGGACTATGGCTACACCTTC
J: TRBJ2-7; V: TRBV5-1; size: NA; D: TRBD1; CDR3: CASSGTGPTYEQYF; DNA: TGCGCCAGCAGCGGGACAGGGCCCACCTACGAGCAGTACTTC